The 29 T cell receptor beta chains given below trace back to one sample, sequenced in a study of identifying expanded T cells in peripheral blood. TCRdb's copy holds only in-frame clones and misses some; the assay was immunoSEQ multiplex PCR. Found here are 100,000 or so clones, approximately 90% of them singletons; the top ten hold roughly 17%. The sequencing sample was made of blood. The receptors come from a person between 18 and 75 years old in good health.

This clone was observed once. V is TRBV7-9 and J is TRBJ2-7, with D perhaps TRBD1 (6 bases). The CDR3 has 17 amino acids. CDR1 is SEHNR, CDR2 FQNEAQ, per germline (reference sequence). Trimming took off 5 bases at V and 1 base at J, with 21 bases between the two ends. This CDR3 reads CASSQPGDHPLSYEQYF. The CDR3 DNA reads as TGTGCCAGCAGCCAACCAGGGGATCACCCCCTTTCCTACGAGCAGTACTTC.

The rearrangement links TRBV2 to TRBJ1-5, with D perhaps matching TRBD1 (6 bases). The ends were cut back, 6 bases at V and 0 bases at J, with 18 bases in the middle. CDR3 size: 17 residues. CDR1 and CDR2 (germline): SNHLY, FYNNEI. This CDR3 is CASRQYRVAGSNQPQHF. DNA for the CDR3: TGTGCCAGCAGACAATACAGGGTAGCGGGTAGCAATCAGCCCCAGCATTTT. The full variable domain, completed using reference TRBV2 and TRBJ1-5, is EPEVTQTPSHQVTQMGQEVILRCVPISNHLYFYWYRQILGQKVEFLVSFYNNEISEKSEIFDDQFSVERPDGSNFTLKIRSTKLEDSAMYFCASRQYRVAGSNQPQHFGDGTRLSIL.

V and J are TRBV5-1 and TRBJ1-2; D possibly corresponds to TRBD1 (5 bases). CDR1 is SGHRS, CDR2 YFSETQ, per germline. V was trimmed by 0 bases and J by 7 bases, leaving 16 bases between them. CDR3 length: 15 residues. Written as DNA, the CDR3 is TGCGCCAGCAGCTTGGCCCGGGGGGTCAGCGCTGGCTACACCTTC. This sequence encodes CASSLARGVSAGYTF. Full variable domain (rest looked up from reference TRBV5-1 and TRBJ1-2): KAGVTQTPRYLIKTRGQQVTLSCSPISGHRSVSWYQQTPGQGLQFLFEYFSETQRNKGNFPGRFSGRQFSNSRSEMNVSTLELGDSALYLCASSLARGVSAGYTFGSGTRLTVV.

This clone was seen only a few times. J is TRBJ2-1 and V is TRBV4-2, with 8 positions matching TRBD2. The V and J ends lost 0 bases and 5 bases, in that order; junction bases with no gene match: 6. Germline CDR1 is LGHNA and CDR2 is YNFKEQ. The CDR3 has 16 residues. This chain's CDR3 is CASSQERGVGDNEQFF. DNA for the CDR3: TGTGCCAGCAGCCAAGAGCGGGGGGTTGGCGACAATGAGCAGTTCTTC.

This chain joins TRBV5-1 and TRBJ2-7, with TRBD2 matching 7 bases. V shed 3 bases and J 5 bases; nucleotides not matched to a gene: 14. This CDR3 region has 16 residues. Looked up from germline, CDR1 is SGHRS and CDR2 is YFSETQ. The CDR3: CASSSAVGGILDEQYF. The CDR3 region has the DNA TGCGCCAGCAGCTCGGCGGTCGGGGGGATTTTGGACGAGCAGTACTTC.

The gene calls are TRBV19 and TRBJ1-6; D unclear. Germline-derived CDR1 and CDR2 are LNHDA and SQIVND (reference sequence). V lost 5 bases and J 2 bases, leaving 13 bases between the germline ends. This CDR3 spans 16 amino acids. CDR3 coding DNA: TGTGCCAGTAGTGAAGTAGGGCGAACCTATAATTCACCCCTCCACTTT. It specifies CASSEVGRTYNSPLHF.

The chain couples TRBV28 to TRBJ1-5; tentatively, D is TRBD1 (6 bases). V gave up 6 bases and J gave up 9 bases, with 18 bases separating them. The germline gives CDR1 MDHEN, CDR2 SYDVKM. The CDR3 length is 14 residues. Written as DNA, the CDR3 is TGTGCCAGCAGCCGACCCGCTTCACAGGGGCCCCAGCATTTT. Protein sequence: CASSRPASQGPQHF.

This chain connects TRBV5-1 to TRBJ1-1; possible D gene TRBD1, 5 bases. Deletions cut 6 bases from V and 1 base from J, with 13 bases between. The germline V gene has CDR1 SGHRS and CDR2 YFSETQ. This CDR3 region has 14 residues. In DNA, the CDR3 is TGCGCCAGCAACCTACTCGACAGGAACACTGAAGCTTTCTTT. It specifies CASNLLDRNTEAFF. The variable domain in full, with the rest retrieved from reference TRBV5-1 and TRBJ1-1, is KAGVTQTPRYLIKTRGQQVTLSCSPISGHRSVSWYQQTPGQGLQFLFEYFSETQRNKGNFPGRFSGRQFSNSRSEMNVSTLELGDSALYLCASNLLDRNTEAFFGQGTRLTVV.

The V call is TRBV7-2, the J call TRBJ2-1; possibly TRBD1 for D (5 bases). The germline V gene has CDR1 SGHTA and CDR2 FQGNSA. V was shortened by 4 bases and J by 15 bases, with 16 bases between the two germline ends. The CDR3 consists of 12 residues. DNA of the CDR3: TGTGCCAGCAGCTCAGGGCGGAGTCAGCGGTTCTTC. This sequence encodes CASSSGRSQRFF.

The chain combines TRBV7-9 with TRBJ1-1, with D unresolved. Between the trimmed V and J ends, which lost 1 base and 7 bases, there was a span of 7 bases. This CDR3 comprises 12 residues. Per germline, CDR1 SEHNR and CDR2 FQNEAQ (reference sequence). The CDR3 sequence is CASSLDGYEAFF. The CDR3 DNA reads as TGTGCCAGCAGCTTAGACGGGTATGAAGCTTTCTTT.

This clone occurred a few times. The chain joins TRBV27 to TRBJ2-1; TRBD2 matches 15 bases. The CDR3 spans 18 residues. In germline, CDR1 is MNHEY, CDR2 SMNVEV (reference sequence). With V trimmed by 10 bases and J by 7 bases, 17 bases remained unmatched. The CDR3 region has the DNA TGTGCCACCAAGCCAGCCCAGGGACTAGCGGGGGGAAGGAATGAGCAGTTCTTC. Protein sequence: CATKPAQGLAGGRNEQFF.

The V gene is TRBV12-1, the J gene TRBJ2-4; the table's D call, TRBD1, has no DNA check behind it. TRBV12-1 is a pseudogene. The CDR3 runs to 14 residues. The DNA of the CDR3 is TGTGCCAGCAGCTTTGAGGGGGCCAAAAACATTCAGTACTTC. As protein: CASSFEGAKNIQYF.

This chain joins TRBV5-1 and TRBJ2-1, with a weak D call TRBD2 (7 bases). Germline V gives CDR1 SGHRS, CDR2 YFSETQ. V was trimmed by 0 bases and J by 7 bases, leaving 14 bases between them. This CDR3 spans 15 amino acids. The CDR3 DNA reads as TGCGCCAGCAGCTTGGGGCGGGGGCTTCTAAATGAGCAGTTCTTC. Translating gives CASSLGRGLLNEQFF.

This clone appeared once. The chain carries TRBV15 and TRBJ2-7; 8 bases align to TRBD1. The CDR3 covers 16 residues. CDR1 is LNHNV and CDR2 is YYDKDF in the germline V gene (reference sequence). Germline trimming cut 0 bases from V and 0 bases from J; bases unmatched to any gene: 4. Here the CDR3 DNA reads TGTGCCACCAGCAGAGATCTCAGGGGGCTCTCCTACGAGCAGTACTTC. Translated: CATSRDLRGLSYEQYF.

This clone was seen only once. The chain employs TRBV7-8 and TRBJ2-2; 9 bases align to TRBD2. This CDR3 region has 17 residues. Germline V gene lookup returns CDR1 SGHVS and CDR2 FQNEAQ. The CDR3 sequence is CVSSGTSKRAHTGELFF. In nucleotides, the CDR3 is TGTGTCTCGTCCGGGACTAGCAAGCGGGCGCACACCGGGGAGCTGTTTTTT.

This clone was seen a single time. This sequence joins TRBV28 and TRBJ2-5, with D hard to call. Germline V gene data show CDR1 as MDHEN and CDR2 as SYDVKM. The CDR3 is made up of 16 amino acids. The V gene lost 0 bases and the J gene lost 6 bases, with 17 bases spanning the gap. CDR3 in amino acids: CASSLWANSEFQTQYF. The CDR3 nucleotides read TGTGCCAGCAGTTTATGGGCCAACAGTGAGTTCCAGACCCAGTACTTC.

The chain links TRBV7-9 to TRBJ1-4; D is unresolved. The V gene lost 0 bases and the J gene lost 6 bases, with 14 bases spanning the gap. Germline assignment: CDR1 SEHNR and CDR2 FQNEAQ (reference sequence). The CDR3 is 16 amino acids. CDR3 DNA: TGTGCCAGCAGCTTAGCGCTTGGGAGTTCGGATGAAAAACTGTTTTTT. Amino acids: CASSLALGSSDEKLFF.

CDR3 coding DNA: TGTGCCAGCAGAGGTGCTTATAATGAAAAACTGTTTTTT. Its translation is CASRGAYNEKLFF. The chain has TRBV6-1 and TRBJ1-4; D gene ambiguous. The V and J ends lost 6 bases and 4 bases respectively, with 9 bases between them. Per germline, CDR1 MNHNS and CDR2 SASEGT. This CDR3 is built from 13 residues.

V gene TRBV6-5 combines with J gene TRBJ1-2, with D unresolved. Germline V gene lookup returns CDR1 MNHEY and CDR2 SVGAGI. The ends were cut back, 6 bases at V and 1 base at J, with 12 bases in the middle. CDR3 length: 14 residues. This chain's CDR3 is CASREAGLNYGYTF. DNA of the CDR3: TGTGCCAGCAGAGAAGCTGGTCTTAACTATGGCTACACCTTC.

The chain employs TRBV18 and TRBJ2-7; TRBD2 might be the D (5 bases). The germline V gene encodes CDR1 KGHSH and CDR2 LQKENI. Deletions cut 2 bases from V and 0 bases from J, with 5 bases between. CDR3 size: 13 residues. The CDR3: CASSPGSSYEQYF. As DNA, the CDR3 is TGTGCCAGCTCACCAGGGAGCTCCTACGAGCAGTACTTC.

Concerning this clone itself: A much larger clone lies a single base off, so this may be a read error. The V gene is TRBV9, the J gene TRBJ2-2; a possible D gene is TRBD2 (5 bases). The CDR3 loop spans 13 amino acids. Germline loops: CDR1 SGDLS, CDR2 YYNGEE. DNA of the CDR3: TGTGCCAGCAGCGTAGGTAACACCGGGGAGCTGCTTTTT. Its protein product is CASSVGNTGELLF. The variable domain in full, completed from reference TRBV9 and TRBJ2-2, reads DSGVTQTPKHLITATGQRVTLRCSPRSGDLSVYWYQQSLDQGLQFLIQYYNGEERAKGNILERFSAQQFPDLHSELNLSSLELGDSALYFCASSVGNTGELLFGEGSRLTVL.

The CDR3 sequence is CASSQDTGDRVNEQYF. The DNA of the CDR3 is TGCGCCAGCAGCCAAGACACGGGGGACAGGGTCAACGAGCAGTACTTC. The rearrangement uses TRBV4-3 and TRBJ2-7, with 9 bases that match TRBD1. The CDR3 spans 16 residues. V dropped 0 bases and J dropped 5; count of bases not matched to a gene: 8. CDR1 and CDR2 from the germline V gene are LGHNA and YSLEER.

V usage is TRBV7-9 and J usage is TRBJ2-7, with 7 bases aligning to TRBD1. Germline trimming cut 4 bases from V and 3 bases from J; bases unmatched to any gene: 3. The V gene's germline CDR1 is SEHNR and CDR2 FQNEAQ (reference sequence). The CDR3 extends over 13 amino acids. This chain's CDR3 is CASSSPGGYEQYF. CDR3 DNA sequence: TGTGCCAGCAGCTCCCCAGGGGGCTACGAGCAGTACTTC.

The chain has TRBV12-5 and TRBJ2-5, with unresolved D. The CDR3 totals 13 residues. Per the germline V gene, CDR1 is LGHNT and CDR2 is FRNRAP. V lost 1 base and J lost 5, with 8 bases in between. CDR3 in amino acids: CASGLGVVETQYF. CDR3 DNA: TGTGCTAGTGGTTTGGGCGTGGTTGAGACCCAGTACTTC.

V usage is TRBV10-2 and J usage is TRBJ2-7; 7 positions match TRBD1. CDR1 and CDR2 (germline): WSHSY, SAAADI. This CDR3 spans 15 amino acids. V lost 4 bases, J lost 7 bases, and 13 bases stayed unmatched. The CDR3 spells CASSAAGTASGEQYF. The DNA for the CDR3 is TGCGCCAGCAGTGCCGCAGGGACAGCCTCGGGGGAGCAGTACTTC.

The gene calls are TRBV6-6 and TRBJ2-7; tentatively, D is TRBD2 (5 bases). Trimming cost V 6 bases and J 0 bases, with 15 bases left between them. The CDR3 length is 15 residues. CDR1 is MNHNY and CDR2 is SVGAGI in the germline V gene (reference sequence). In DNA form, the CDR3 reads TGTGCCAGCAGCTACCAAGCGGACGTCTCCTACGAGCAGTACTTC. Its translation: CASSYQADVSYEQYF.

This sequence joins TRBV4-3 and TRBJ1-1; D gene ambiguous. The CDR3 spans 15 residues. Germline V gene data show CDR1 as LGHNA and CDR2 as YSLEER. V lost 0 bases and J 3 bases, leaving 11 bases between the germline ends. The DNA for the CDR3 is TGCGCCAGCAGCCAAGATGGGCAGAGATACACTGAAGCTTTCTTT. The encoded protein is CASSQDGQRYTEAFF.

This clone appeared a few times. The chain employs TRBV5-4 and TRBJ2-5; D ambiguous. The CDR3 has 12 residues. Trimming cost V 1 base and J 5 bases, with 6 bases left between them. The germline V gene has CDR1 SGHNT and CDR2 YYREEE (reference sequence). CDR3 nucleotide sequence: TGTGCCAGCAGCTTGACCGGGGAGACCCAGTACTTC. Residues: CASSLTGETQYF.

The CDR3 sequence: CASSYLGTDTQYF. The CDR3 nucleotides are TGTGCCAGCAGCTACCTCGGCACAGATACGCAGTATTTT. V usage is TRBV7-2 and J usage is TRBJ2-3; D remains ambiguous. This CDR3 is 13 amino acids long. V was shortened by 4 bases and J by 1 base, with 6 bases between the two germline ends. Germline values: CDR1 SGHTA, CDR2 FQGNSA.